This T cell receptor beta chain was recorded in a study of cytomegalovirus exposure and HLA in healthy donors. Background on the study: An earlier analysis found some 100 million unique TCR beta sequences from around 180 million T cells.

Overall study results and limits: According to the study, around 150 TCR beta chains were cytomegalovirus-associated.

The donors comprised healthy bone marrow donors. In the PCR, 60 Vbeta and 13 Jbeta primers were used. Libraries were prepared by immunoSEQ multiplex PCR; TCRdb keeps only in-frame clonotypes and omits some of them. The sample has about 150,000 clones, roughly 73% seen once; the top ten hold approximately 1.8%. A word on this clone: The antigen is not known.

V dropped 4 bases and J dropped 9; count of bases not matched to a gene: 7. CDR1 and CDR2 from the germline V gene are SGHRS and YFSETQ. The CDR3 is made up of 16 amino acids. The sample taken for sequencing was PBMCs. This clonotype was obtained from a woman under 30 in good health and CMV-seronegative. The chain links TRBV5-1 to TRBJ2-1; 16 bases match TRBD2. DNA of the CDR3: TGCGCCAGCAGCCCGGGACTAGCGGGGGGGATCCTTGAGCAGTTCTTC. Its translation is CASSPGLAGGILEQFF.